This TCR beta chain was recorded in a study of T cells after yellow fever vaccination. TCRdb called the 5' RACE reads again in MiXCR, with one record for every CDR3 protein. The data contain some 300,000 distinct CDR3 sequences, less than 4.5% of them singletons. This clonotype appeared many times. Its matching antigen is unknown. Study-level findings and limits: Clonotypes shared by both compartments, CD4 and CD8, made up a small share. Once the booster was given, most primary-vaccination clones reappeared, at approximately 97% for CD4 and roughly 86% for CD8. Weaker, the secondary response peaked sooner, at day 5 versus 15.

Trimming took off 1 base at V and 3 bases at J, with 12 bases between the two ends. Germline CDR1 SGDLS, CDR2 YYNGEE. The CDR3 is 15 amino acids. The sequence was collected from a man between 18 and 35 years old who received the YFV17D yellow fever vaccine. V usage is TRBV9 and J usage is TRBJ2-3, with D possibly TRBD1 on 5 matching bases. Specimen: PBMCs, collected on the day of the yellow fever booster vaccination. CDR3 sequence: CASSVKGQITDTQYF. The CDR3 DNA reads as TGTGCCAGCAGCGTAAAAGGACAAATAACAGATACGCAGTATTTT.